The clone carrying this TCR beta chain has ten or more counts. The target antigen is unknown. Looked up from germline, CDR1 is ENHRY and CDR2 is SYGVKD. The CDR3 totals 15 residues. J lost 0 bases, V lost 9 bases, and 7 bases had no gene match. Each CDR3 protein is one row after TCRdb ran MiXCR on the 5' RACE reads. The sample has about 840,000 distinct CDR3 sequences; approximately 12% are singletons. This entry is derived from a study of CD8 T cells in ankylosing spondylitis. Study conclusions and caveats: Blood from ankylosing spondylitis patients appeared to carry a characteristic roughly eight-variant TCR beta motif.

The receptor comes from a male donor with ankylosing spondylitis. This chain connects TRBV10-3 to TRBJ1-2, with TRBD1 identical over 10 bases. Sequencing was done on a sample of blood, either unsorted or a sorted T cell fraction (not recorded which). CDR3 DNA: TGTGCCATAACGGCCGGGACAGGGGCTAACTATGGCTACACCTTC. It codes for CAITAGTGANYGYTF.